The rows below give T cell receptor beta chains drawn from one sample of a study of shared clonotypes between healthy human individuals. The repertoire was sequenced with immunoSEQ multiplex PCR; TCRdb's copy has only in-frame clones and lacks some. The sample comprises 2 million to 2.5 million clones, around 93% of which are singletons, and under 2% rests with the top ten. Sequenced sample: naive CD8+ T cells from PBMCs. The receptors derive from a man between 18 and 35 years old in good health. Some clones in this sample may be carry-over from other donors' samples. CDR3s include the opening cysteine and the closing phenylalanine or tryptophan. Expanded clones get a size class; other rows say once, few or many, or leave the size out.

v_call: TRBV5-6
clone_size: once
cdr3_aa: CASSSLPSSGDEQYF

v_call: TRBV27
clone_size: once
cdr3_aa: CASSFRTGGAWTSGSDGELFF

v_call: TRBV28
clone_size: NA
cdr3_aa: CASSLVQGFIGELFF

v_call: TRBV28
clone_size: NA
cdr3_aa: CASSFIAAYEQYF

v_call: TRBV7-2
clone_size: NA
cdr3_aa: CASSSRTDSSYEQYF

v_call: TRBV4-1
clone_size: NA
cdr3_aa: CASSRTSGRVVGQETQYF

v_call: TRBV27
clone_size: NA
cdr3_aa: CASSFVLSDTQYF

v_call: TRBV9
clone_size: once
cdr3_aa: CASSVFPNSYNEQFF

v_call: TRBV28
clone_size: NA
cdr3_aa: CASLDPLGEEDGYTF

v_call: TRBV28
clone_size: NA
cdr3_aa: CASSWDTPIGYTF

v_call: TRBV7-9
clone_size: NA
cdr3_aa: CASSPPLGGATLDTQYF

v_call: TRBV11-1
clone_size: NA
cdr3_aa: CASSLPGLFLRNEQFF

v_call: TRBV5-1
clone_size: once
cdr3_aa: CASSLYSGANVLTF

v_call: TRBV7-9
clone_size: NA
cdr3_aa: CASSPGFVRVYGYTF

v_call: TRBV21-1
clone_size: NA
cdr3_aa: CASSSPLPGQERVGAFF

v_call: TRBV7-9
clone_size: NA
cdr3_aa: CASSSTIIWADTQYF

v_call: TRBV7-6
clone_size: NA
cdr3_aa: CASSSGGSTDTQYF

v_call: TRBV30
clone_size: NA
cdr3_aa: CAWSASPTSGTPYNEQFF

v_call: TRBV30
clone_size: NA
cdr3_aa: CAWSEIPPSREGRYEQYF

v_call: TRBV7-8
clone_size: NA
cdr3_aa: CASSLGPQGLVREKLFF

v_call: TRBV2
clone_size: NA
cdr3_aa: CASLFTGELFF

v_call: TRBV7-9
clone_size: NA
cdr3_aa: CASSPIQWSGGEQYF

v_call: TRBV27
clone_size: NA
cdr3_aa: CASSFPSYLLEERAYEQYF

v_call: TRBV27
clone_size: NA
cdr3_aa: CASSWDPTGSEQYF

v_call: TRBV13
clone_size: NA
cdr3_aa: CASSPPTREEQFF

v_call: TRBV4-1
clone_size: NA
cdr3_aa: CASSLLGKYNEQFF

v_call: TRBV27
clone_size: NA
cdr3_aa: CASSWARGGTDTQYF

v_call: TRBV11-3
clone_size: NA
cdr3_aa: CASSDEGNEQFF

v_call: TRBV13
clone_size: once
cdr3_aa: CASSPARDTDTQYF

v_call: TRBV27
clone_size: NA
cdr3_aa: CASEDRGSYEQYF

v_call: TRBV4-1
clone_size: NA
cdr3_aa: CASSRGAGAFVNEQFF

v_call: TRBV6-4
clone_size: NA
cdr3_aa: CASSALAGVGNEQFF

v_call: TRBV4-2
clone_size: NA
cdr3_aa: CASSQVGQGETQYF

v_call: TRBV10-3
clone_size: NA
cdr3_aa: CAITSLAGAYSYEQYF

v_call: TRBV28
clone_size: NA
cdr3_aa: CASSPDRLLNTEAFF

v_call: TRBV7-9
clone_size: NA
cdr3_aa: CATKTTFNEQFF

v_call: TRBV28
clone_size: NA
cdr3_aa: CASSLLVEQYF

v_call: TRBV6-5
clone_size: NA
cdr3_aa: CASSYGGSPYEQYF

v_call: TRBV11-3
clone_size: NA
cdr3_aa: CASSPPRTGELFF

v_call: TRBV28
clone_size: NA
cdr3_aa: CASIHLQEAMNTEAFF

v_call: TRBV6-5
clone_size: once
cdr3_aa: CASSSVYRDSTDTQYF

v_call: TRBV19
clone_size: NA
cdr3_aa: CASSPGLGEYEQYF

v_call: TRBV6-5
clone_size: NA
cdr3_aa: CASSYSDGGGGYTF

v_call: TRBV5-1
clone_size: NA
cdr3_aa: CASSPGGDSYEQYF

v_call: TRBV7-9
clone_size: once
cdr3_aa: CASSPGSGNQPQHF

v_call: TRBV23-1
clone_size: NA
cdr3_aa: CASSQSYKADLLMNTEAFF

v_call: TRBV6-1
clone_size: NA
cdr3_aa: CASSTYRDTGWGYTF

v_call: TRBV27
clone_size: NA
cdr3_aa: CASSQRTGHAYEQYF

v_call: TRBV4-2
clone_size: once
cdr3_aa: CASSQLEAVEQFF

v_call: TRBV7-9
clone_size: NA
cdr3_aa: CASSLGREQFF

v_call: TRBV9
clone_size: few
cdr3_aa: CASSVGDRAYNEQFF

v_call: TRBV4-3
clone_size: NA
cdr3_aa: CASSHKRGGRAGELFF

v_call: TRBV7-9
clone_size: NA
cdr3_aa: CASSLAMGGDYGYTF

v_call: TRBV28
clone_size: NA
cdr3_aa: CASSFPREGPGDEQFF

v_call: TRBV7-2
clone_size: NA
cdr3_aa: CASTHAGRVAGTQYF

v_call: TRBV7-9
clone_size: NA
cdr3_aa: CASSPTSGYYNEQFF

v_call: TRBV6-5
clone_size: NA
cdr3_aa: CASSYSLDGYEQYF

v_call: TRBV19
clone_size: NA
cdr3_aa: CASSSGSTDTQYF

v_call: TRBV5-1
clone_size: NA
cdr3_aa: CASSWTTGGTEAFF

v_call: TRBV6-1
clone_size: NA
cdr3_aa: CASSAPLTGGPGYEQYF